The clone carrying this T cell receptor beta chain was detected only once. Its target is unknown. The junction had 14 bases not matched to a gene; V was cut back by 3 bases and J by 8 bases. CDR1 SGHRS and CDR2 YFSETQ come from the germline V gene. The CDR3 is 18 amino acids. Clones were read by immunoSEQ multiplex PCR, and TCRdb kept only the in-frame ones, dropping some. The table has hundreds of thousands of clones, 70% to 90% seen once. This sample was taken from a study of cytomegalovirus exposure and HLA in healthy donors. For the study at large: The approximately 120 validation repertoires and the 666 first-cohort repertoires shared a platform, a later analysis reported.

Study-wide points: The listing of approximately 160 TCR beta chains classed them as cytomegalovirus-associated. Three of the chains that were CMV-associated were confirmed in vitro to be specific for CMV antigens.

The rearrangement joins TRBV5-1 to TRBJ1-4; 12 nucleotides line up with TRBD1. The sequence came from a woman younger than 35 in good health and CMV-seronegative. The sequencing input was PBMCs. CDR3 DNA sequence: TGCGCCAGCAGCTCCAAAGGGGGACAGGGGGCGTTGAACGAAAAACTGTTTTTT. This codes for CASSSKGGQGALNEKLFF.